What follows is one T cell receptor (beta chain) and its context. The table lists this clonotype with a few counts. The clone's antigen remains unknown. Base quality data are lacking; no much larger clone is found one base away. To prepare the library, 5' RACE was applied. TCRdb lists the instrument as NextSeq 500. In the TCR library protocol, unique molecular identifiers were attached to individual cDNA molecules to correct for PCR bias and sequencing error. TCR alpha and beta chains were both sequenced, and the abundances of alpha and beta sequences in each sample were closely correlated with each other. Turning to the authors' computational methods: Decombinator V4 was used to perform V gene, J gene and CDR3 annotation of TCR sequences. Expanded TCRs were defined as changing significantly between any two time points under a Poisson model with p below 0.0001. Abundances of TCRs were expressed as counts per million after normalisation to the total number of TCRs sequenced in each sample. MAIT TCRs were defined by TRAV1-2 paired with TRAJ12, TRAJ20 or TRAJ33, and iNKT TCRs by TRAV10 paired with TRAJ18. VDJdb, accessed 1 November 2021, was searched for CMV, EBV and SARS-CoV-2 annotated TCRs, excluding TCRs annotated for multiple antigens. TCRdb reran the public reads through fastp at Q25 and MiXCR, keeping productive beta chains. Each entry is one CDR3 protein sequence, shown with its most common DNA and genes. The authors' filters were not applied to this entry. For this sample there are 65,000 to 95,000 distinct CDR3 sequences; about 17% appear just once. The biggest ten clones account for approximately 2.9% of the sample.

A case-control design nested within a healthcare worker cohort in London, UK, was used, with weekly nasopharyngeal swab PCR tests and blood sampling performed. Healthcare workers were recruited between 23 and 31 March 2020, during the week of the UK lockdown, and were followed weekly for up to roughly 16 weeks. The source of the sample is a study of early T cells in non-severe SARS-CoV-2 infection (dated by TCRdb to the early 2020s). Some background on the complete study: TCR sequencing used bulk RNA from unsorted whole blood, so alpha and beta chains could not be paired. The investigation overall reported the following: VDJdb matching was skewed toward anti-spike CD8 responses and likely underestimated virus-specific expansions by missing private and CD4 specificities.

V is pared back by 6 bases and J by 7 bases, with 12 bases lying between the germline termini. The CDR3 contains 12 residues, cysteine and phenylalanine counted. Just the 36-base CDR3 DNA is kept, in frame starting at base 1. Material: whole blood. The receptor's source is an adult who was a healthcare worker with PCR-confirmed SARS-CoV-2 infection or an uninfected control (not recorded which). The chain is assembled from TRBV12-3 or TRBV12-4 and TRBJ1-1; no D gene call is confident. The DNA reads TGTGCCAGCAGCCTATCGGTCGGTGAAGCTTTCTTT. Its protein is CASSLSVGEAFF.